This T cell receptor (beta chain) comes out of a study of T cell responses to AZD1222 COVID-19 vaccine. Overall study: The analysis combined second doses at about 4 or about 12 weeks.

The data were produced by immunoSEQ multiplex PCR, yet TCRdb's version contains in-frame clones alone and is incomplete. The table shows 99,000 or so clones, with about 94% occurring only once. About this clone: The antigen is not known.

General study points: Among those given AZD1222, only 6 or 7 were seropositive at baseline.

Germline loops: CDR1 KGHSH, CDR2 LQKENI. Trimming took off 3 bases at V and 10 bases at J, with 15 bases between the two ends. There are 13 residues in the CDR3. Source: peripheral blood, taken on day 0 of AZD1222 vaccination. The sequence came from an adult in good health. The chain joins TRBV18 to TRBJ1-2, with D perhaps matching TRBD1 (5 bases). CDR3 residues: CASSPSGPSDYTF. CDR3 nucleotide sequence: TGTGCCAGCTCACCCTCGGGGCCGAGTGACTACACCTTC.